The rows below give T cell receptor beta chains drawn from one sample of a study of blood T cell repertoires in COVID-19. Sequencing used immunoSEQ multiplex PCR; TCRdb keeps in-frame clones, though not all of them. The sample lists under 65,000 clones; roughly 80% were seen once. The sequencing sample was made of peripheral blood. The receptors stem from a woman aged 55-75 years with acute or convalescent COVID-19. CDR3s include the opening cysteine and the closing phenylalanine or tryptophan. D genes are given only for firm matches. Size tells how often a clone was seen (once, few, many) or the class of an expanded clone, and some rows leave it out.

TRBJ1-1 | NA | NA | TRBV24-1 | CATSDSGQTNTEAFF | TGTGCCACCAGTGATTCCGGACAGACGAACACTGAAGCTTTCTTT
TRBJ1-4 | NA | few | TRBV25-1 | CASTGDKGESREKLFF | TGTGCCAGCACCGGCGATAAGGGGGAGTCTAGGGAAAAACTGTTTTTT
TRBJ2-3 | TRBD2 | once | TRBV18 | CASSPSLAGVRDTQYF | TGTGCCAGCTCACCGTCACTAGCGGGGGTTCGGGATACGCAGTATTTT
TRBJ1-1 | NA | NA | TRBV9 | CASSAERGENTEAFF | TGTGCCAGCAGCGCAGAACGGGGGGAGAACACTGAAGCTTTCTTT
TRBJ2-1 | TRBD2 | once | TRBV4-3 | CASSQVAGANNEQFF | TGCGCCAGCAGCCAAGTAGCGGGGGCCAACAATGAGCAGTTCTTC
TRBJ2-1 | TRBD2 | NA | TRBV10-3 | CAILAGGNEQFF | TGTGCCATTCTAGCGGGGGGGAATGAGCAGTTCTTC
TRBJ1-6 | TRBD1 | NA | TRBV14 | CASSRGQGNSPLHF | TGTGCCAGCAGCCGCGGACAGGGGAATTCACCCCTCCACTTT
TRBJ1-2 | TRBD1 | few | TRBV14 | CASSQTGTGRSYGYTF | TGTGCCAGCAGCCAAACCGGGACAGGGAGGTCCTATGGCTACACCTTC
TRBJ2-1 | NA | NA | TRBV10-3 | CAISAQPGGSSYNEQFF | TGTGCCATCAGTGCTCAACCAGGGGGGAGCTCCTACAATGAGCAGTTCTTC
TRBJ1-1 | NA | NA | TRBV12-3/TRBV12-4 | CASSFRTNTEAFF | TGTGCCAGCAGTTTCCGGACAAACACTGAAGCTTTCTTT
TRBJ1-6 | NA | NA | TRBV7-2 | CASSLEAGDNSPLHF | TGTGCCAGCAGCTTAGAGGCGGGTGATAATTCACCCCTCCACTTT
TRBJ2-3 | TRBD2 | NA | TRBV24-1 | CATSDFSSGLPDTQYF | TGTGCCACCAGTGATTTCAGTAGCGGGTTACCCGATACGCAGTATTTT
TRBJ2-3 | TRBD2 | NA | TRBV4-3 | CASSQAWVPGGDTQYF | TGCGCCAGCAGCCAAGCGTGGGTCCCGGGGGGAGATACGCAGTATTTT
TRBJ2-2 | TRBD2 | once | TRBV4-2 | CASGGAGGDYTGELFF | TGTGCCAGCGGGGGTGCGGGGGGGGACTACACCGGGGAGCTGTTTTTT
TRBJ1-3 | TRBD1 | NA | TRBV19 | CASSERQGLLGNTIYF | TGTGCCAGTAGCGAGCGACAGGGATTATTGGGAAACACCATATATTTT
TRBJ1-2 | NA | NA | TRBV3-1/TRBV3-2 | CASSQSQGYGYTF | TGTGCCAGCAGCCAGTCCCAGGGGTATGGCTACACCTTC
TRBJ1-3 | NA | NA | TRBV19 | CASSIDRAGSGNTIYF | TGTGCCAGTAGTATAGATCGGGCGGGCTCTGGAAACACCATATATTTT
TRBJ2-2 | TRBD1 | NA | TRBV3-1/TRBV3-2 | CASKPPGQGNTGELFF | TGTGCCAGCAAGCCGCCGGGACAGGGGAACACCGGGGAGCTGTTTTTT
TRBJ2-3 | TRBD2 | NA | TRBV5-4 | CASSREGTDTQYF | TGTGCCAGCAGCAGGGAGGGGACAGATACGCAGTATTTT
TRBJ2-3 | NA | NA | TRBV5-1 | CASSSQEGRTDTQYF | TGCGCCAGCAGCTCTCAAGAGGGCCGCACAGATACGCAGTATTTT
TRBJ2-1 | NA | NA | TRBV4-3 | CASSQDPADFYNEQFF | TGCGCCAGCAGCCAAGATCCGGCGGACTTCTACAATGAGCAGTTCTTC
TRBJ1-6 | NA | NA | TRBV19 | CASSTPSGARNSPLHF | TGTGCCAGTAGTACTCCGTCAGGGGCCCGAAATTCACCCCTCCACTTT
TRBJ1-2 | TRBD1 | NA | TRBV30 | CAWSVFGQGASGYTF | TGTGCCTGGAGTGTATTTGGGCAGGGGGCTAGTGGCTACACCTTC
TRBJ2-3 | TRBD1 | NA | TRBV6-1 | CASSVGTGKFTDTQYF | TGTGCCAGCAGTGTCGGGACAGGGAAATTCACAGATACGCAGTATTTT